This T cell receptor (beta chain) comes out of a study of shared clonotypes between healthy human individuals. Sequencing was performed with immunoSEQ multiplex PCR; in TCRdb, only in-frame clones are kept and a portion is missing. The sample lists a few hundred thousand clones, around 96% seen once, with around 0.3% in the top ten. There are 15 residues in the CDR3. The J segment lost 0 bases and the V segment lost 7 bases, leaving 6 bases of the junction unmatched. In germline, CDR1 is SGHRS, CDR2 YFSETQ. The chain links TRBV5-1 to TRBJ1-1; 10 bases align to TRBD1. The sequence came from a man aged 25-45 years in good health. Sequencing was done on a sample of memory CD8+ T cells sorted from blood. Subset specified: CD45RO+ cells pooled with CCR7-negative TemRA cells. CDR3 nucleotide sequence: TGCGCCAGCCGACAGGGGGCCCCCATGAACACTGAAGCTTTCTTT. Its translation is CASRQGAPMNTEAFF.